The next 21 T cell receptor beta chains were all read from a single sample in a study of cytomegalovirus exposure and HLA in healthy donors. PCR used 60 Vbeta primers and 13 Jbeta primers. Generated by immunoSEQ multiplex PCR, the TCRdb table keeps only in-frame clones and is missing some. The sample shows around 150,000 clones, 70% to 90% of them seen only once. The sequenced sample consisted of PBMCs. The source of these receptors is a man aged 18 to 30 in good health and CMV-seropositive.

This sequence joins TRBV5-1 and TRBJ2-3; 8 bases agree with TRBD2. Germline CDR1 is SGHRS and CDR2 is YFSETQ. The CDR3 sequence is 16 residues long. The trim removed 1 base at V and 2 bases at J, leaving 6 bases unmatched. CDR3 loop: CASSLRTSSSTDTQYF. CDR3 nucleotides: TGCGCCAGCAGCTTGAGGACTAGCTCGTCCACAGATACGCAGTATTTT.

The chain is built from TRBV18 and TRBJ2-5; D perhaps matches TRBD2 (5 bases). CDR1 is KGHSH, CDR2 LQKENI, per germline. This CDR3 is built from 13 residues. V was trimmed by 5 bases and J by 5 bases, leaving 12 bases between them. The CDR3 loop reads CASSSRTGETQYF. CDR3 nucleotides: TGTGCCAGCTCATCGAGGACGGGGGAGACCCAGTACTTC.

This clone was seen once. For the CDR3, the DNA is TGTGCCTATGAGGGGACATCCGCCTACGAGCAGTACTTC. It translates to CAYEGTSAYEQYF. The chain recombines TRBV30 with TRBJ2-7; tentative D call: TRBD1 (6 bases). CDR3 size: 13 residues. Trimming took 7 bases from V and 2 from J, leaving 15 bases between them. CDR1 and CDR2 (germline): GTSNPN, SVGIG (reference sequence).

This sequence joins TRBV13 and TRBJ1-1; 9 positions match TRBD1. CDR1 and CDR2 from the germline V gene are PRHDT and FYEKMQ (reference sequence). After removal of 6 bases from V and 4 bases from J, the junction contained 6 bases not matched to a gene. The CDR3 has 14 residues. The CDR3 reads CASSWTGATTEAFF. CDR3 coding DNA: TGTGCCAGCAGTTGGACAGGGGCGACCACTGAAGCTTTCTTT.

V gene TRBV4-3 combines with J gene TRBJ1-2; 9 nucleotides align to TRBD1. The CDR3 extends over 19 amino acids. CDR1 is LGHNA, CDR2 YSLEER, per germline. V lost 2 bases, J lost 2 bases, and 15 bases stayed unmatched. In nucleotides, the CDR3 is TGCGCCAGCAGCCAACTAGCTTACGCCACAGGGGGCGCGAACTATGGCTACACCTTC. It translates to CASSQLAYATGGANYGYTF.

This chain links TRBV30 with TRBJ1-6, with D unresolved. In germline, CDR1 is GTSNPN, CDR2 SVGIG (reference sequence). This CDR3 spans 14 amino acids. The V end lost 1 base, the J end lost 4 bases, and 8 bases lay between the germline ends. The CDR3: CAWSAGVYNSPLHF. Written as DNA, the CDR3 is TGTGCCTGGAGTGCCGGGGTATATAATTCACCCCTCCACTTT. The variable domain in full, with the rest retrieved from reference TRBV30 and TRBJ1-6, is SQTIHQWPATLVQPVGSPLSLECTVEGTSNPNLYWYRQAAGRGLQLLFYSVGIGQISSEVPQNLSASRPQDRQFILSSKKLLLSDSGFYLCAWSAGVYNSPLHFGNGTRLTVT.

The rearrangement joins TRBV5-6 to TRBJ2-7; tentative D call: TRBD2 (6 bases). Germline V gene lookup returns CDR1 SGHDT and CDR2 YYEEEE. This CDR3 is built from 12 residues. Trimming shortened V by 4 bases and J by 4 bases, and 9 bases separated the two germline ends. The DNA of the CDR3 is TGTGCCAGCAGCCAGGGAGGTTACGAGCAGTACTTC. Translating it yields CASSQGGYEQYF.

This rearrangement joins TRBV14 to TRBJ1-1, with TRBD1 matching over 7 bases. Germline V CDR1 and CDR2: SGHDN, FVKESK. Germline trimming cut 1 base from V and 6 bases from J; bases unmatched to any gene: 2. This CDR3 is built from 13 residues. The CDR3 here is CASSQVTGSEAFF. CDR3 nucleotides: TGTGCCAGCAGCCAAGTGACAGGGTCTGAAGCTTTCTTT.

V is TRBV19 and J is TRBJ2-1, with 7 bases that match TRBD1. The V segment lost 6 bases and the J segment 4 bases; nucleotides outside the gene matches: 15. Germline CDR1 reads LNHDA; CDR2 reads SQIVND (reference sequence). The CDR3 extends over 17 amino acids. The CDR3 reads CASRPDRDRSLYNEQFF. CDR3 in DNA: TGTGCCAGTAGACCTGATCGGGACAGATCATTATACAATGAGCAGTTCTTC.

V is TRBV9 and J is TRBJ1-2; weak D call: TRBD1 (5 bases). Per the germline V gene, CDR1 is SGDLS and CDR2 is YYNGEE. The CDR3 totals 11 residues. With 4 bases removed from V and 13 bases from J, the gap between germline ends came to 14 bases. CDR3 sequence reads: CASSSGRGSTF. In DNA form, the CDR3 reads TGTGCCAGCAGCTCCGGGAGGGGAAGCACCTTC.

This clone was observed a few times. The chain uses TRBV4-3 and TRBJ1-2; unclear D gene. From germline, CDR1 is LGHNA and CDR2 YSLEER. The V end was cut by 0 bases, the J end by 3 bases, with 8 bases between. The CDR3 covers 14 residues. The CDR3 nucleotides read TGCGCCAGCAGCCAAGACACGCGGGACTATGGCTACACCTTC. Translated: CASSQDTRDYGYTF.

V and J are TRBV7-2 and TRBJ1-1; 9 bases match TRBD1. CDR3 length: 14 residues. With 5 bases clipped from V and 3 bases from J, the junction kept 4 bases outside the gene matches. CDR1 and CDR2 from the germline V gene are SGHTA and FQGNSA. The CDR3 nucleotides read TGTGCCAGCAGCGAACAGGGGGCGGACACTGAAGCTTTCTTT. Translating gives CASSEQGADTEAFF.

This chain uses TRBV5-1 with TRBJ2-5, with D possibly being TRBD2 (6 bases). The DNA end is more similar to TRBJ2-7, so the J call may be wrong. The CDR3 is 14 amino acids. Germline-derived CDR1 and CDR2 are SGHRS and YFSETQ. The DNA of the CDR3 is TGCGCCAGCAGCTTGTATCGGGGGTCCTACGAGCAGTACTTC. It yields the protein CASSLYRGSYEQYF.

The chain joins TRBV5-4 to TRBJ2-7, with 7 bases matching TRBD1. The CDR3 has 16 amino acids. V dropped 0 bases and J dropped 3; count of bases not matched to a gene: 9. Germline values: CDR1 SGHNT, CDR2 YYREEE (reference sequence). CDR3 bases: TGTGCCAGCAGCTTGGTGGCCACAGGGGAGCGCTACGAGCAGTACTTC. It is translated as CASSLVATGERYEQYF.

This chain joins TRBV7-2 and TRBJ1-2, with 7 bases identical to TRBD1. This CDR3 region has 12 residues. CDR1 and CDR2 (germline): SGHTA, FQGNSA. The V segment lost 4 bases and the J segment 9 bases; nucleotides outside the gene matches: 5. This chain's CDR3 is CASSSDRPSYTF. In nucleotides, the CDR3 is TGTGCCAGCAGCTCGGACAGGCCCAGCTACACCTTC.

The V gene is TRBV6-5, the J gene TRBJ2-7; 8 nucleotides line up with TRBD1. Germline-derived CDR1 and CDR2 are MNHEY and SVGAGI. The CDR3 contains 13 residues. V shed 6 bases, J shed 2 bases, and the junction held 3 bases outside the gene matches. The CDR3 here is CASSLRGPYEQYF. The CDR3 coding sequence is TGTGCCAGCAGCCTCAGGGGGCCCTACGAGCAGTACTTC.

The J gene is TRBJ2-2, the V gene TRBV9; 8 nucleotides agree with TRBD2. Trimming cost V 2 bases and J 0 bases; bases outside gene matches: 3. CDR3 length equals 16 residues. Germline V gene data show CDR1 as SGDLS and CDR2 as YYNGEE. The CDR3 coding sequence is TGTGCCAGCAGCGTCGGGGGGGGCGCGAACACCGGGGAGCTGTTTTTT. Protein product: CASSVGGGANTGELFF.

This clone occurred once. V and J are TRBV11-3 and TRBJ2-3, with D possibly being TRBD2 (7 bases). The germline CDR1 and CDR2 sequences are SGHNT and YENEEA. The germline V and J ends were trimmed by 5 bases and 0 bases, with 15 bases remaining between them. CDR3 size: 16 residues. CDR3 residues: CASSLVGGLSTDTQYF. CDR3 in DNA: TGTGCCAGCAGCCTCGTCGGGGGGCTAAGCACAGATACGCAGTATTTT.

Of note for this clone: A junction boundary mismatches the germline segment, possibly from a read error. The chain couples TRBV11-3 to TRBJ2-5; D remains ambiguous. The V gene's germline CDR1 is SGHNT and CDR2 YENEEA. The CDR3 extends over 11 amino acids. The CDR3 DNA reads as TGTGCCAGCAGCTTAAGAGAGGCCCAGTACTTC. Protein sequence: CASSLREAQYF.

Only one count was recorded for this clone. The J gene is TRBJ1-1, the V gene TRBV10-3, with 11 bases identical to TRBD1. V lost 10 bases and J lost 7; bases outside the gene matches: 8. This CDR3 region has 13 residues. Germline V gene data show CDR1 as ENHRY and CDR2 as SYGVKD. CDR3 protein: CATGQGVKNEAFF. CDR3 in DNA: TGTGCCACGGGACAGGGGGTAAAAAATGAAGCTTTCTTT.

In its sample, this clone was seen a few times. The J gene is TRBJ2-7, the V gene TRBV2; 7 bases fit TRBD1. There are 14 residues in the CDR3. The germline gives CDR1 SNHLY, CDR2 FYNNEI. The ends lost 7 bases at V and 3 bases at J; junction bases unmatched: 9. The CDR3: CASNVGQLNYEQYF. The CDR3 bases are TGTGCCAGCAATGTGGGACAGTTGAACTACGAGCAGTACTTC.